These 19 T cell receptor beta chains came from one sample sequenced in a study of cytomegalovirus exposure and HLA in healthy donors. The PCR ran on 60 Vbeta and 13 Jbeta primers. Sequencing used immunoSEQ multiplex PCR; TCRdb keeps in-frame clones, though not all of them. The sample has about 120,000 clones; 70% to 80% are singletons. Sequencing was done on a sample of PBMCs. Receptors were obtained from a human donor in good health.

The J gene is TRBJ1-6, the V gene TRBV15; D gene ambiguous. Germline V gene data show CDR1 as LNHNV and CDR2 as YYDKDF (reference sequence). Trimming left V 8 bases short and J 5 bases short, with 10 bases between. The CDR3 totals 13 residues. CDR3 protein: CATRTHNNSPLHF. CDR3 nucleotide sequence: TGTGCCACCCGAACACATAATAATTCACCCCTCCACTTT. Together with reference TRBV15 and TRBJ1-6, the CDR3 gives the full variable domain: DAMVIQNPRYQVTQFGKPVTLSCSQTLNHNVMYWYQQKSSQAPKLLFHYYDKDFNNEADTPDNFQSRRPNTSFCFLDIRSPGLGDTAMYLCATRTHNNSPLHFGNGTRLTVT.

V is TRBV10-3 and J is TRBJ2-2; D may be TRBD2 (6 bases). Germline values: CDR1 ENHRY, CDR2 SYGVKD. The length of the CDR3 is 16 residues. V gave up 6 bases and J gave up 6 bases, with 20 bases separating them. CDR3: CAISPHVGSAAGELFF. CDR3 coding DNA: TGTGCCATCAGCCCCCACGTCGGGAGTGCCGCCGGGGAGCTGTTTTTT.

The rearrangement uses TRBV27 and TRBJ2-7; 7 positions agree with TRBD2. V was pared by 5 bases and J by 4 bases, with 14 bases of the junction left unmatched. The CDR3 covers 16 residues. Looked up from germline, CDR1 is MNHEY and CDR2 is SMNVEV (reference sequence). The DNA for the CDR3 is TGTGCCAGCAGTCCTCCTCTAAGCGGGAACCAATACGAGCAGTACTTC. Encoded protein: CASSPPLSGNQYEQYF.

This rearrangement joins TRBV6-6 to TRBJ2-1; TRBD2 agrees at 11 bases. The J segment lost 5 bases and the V segment lost 3 bases, leaving 3 bases of the junction unmatched. CDR1 MNHNY and CDR2 SVGAGI come from the germline V gene (reference sequence). This CDR3 has 15 amino acids. CDR3 DNA: TGTGCCAGCAGTTATACTAGCGGGGGTGACAATGAGCAGTTCTTC. It specifies CASSYTSGGDNEQFF.

This chain uses TRBV5-5 with TRBJ1-4; TRBD1 matches at 7 bases. The V gene's germline CDR1 is SGHKS and CDR2 YYEKEE (reference sequence). The CDR3 length is 15 residues. V lost 3 bases to trimming and J lost 4 bases; unmatched junction nucleotides: 6. CDR3 in amino acids: CASSSNGQVNEKLFF. The CDR3 nucleotides read TGTGCCAGCAGCTCCAACGGACAGGTTAATGAAAAACTGTTTTTT.

This clone was seen a handful of times. This chain connects TRBV27 to TRBJ2-2, with a tentative D call TRBD2 (7 bases). This CDR3 has 15 residues. Germline V gene data show CDR1 as MNHEY and CDR2 as SMNVEV (reference sequence). V shed 3 bases and J shed 6 bases, with 14 bases lying between them. The CDR3 DNA sequence: TGTGCCAGCAGTTTTAGGGGGGGGAGCCCCGGGGAGCTGTTTTTT. Translating gives CASSFRGGSPGELFF.

The V and J genes are TRBV4-2 and TRBJ2-1, with D perhaps matching TRBD2 (6 bases). Trimming removed 5 bases from V and 0 bases from J, with 11 bases in between. Per germline, CDR1 LGHNA and CDR2 YNFKEQ. CDR3 length: 15 residues. The CDR3: CASSGGASSYNEQFF. In DNA, the CDR3 is TGTGCCAGCAGCGGAGGGGCGAGCTCCTACAATGAGCAGTTCTTC.

The sample holds a few counts of this clone. V is TRBV7-6 and J is TRBJ2-3; D unresolved. The CDR3 contains 17 residues. Germline V gene data show CDR1 as SGHVS and CDR2 as FNYEAQ. Trimming removed 5 bases at V and 4 bases at J, with 22 bases between. The DNA of the CDR3 is TGTGCCAGCAGCACGATTCGGCTAGATCCTCTCCCAGATACGCAGTATTTT. Its translation is CASSTIRLDPLPDTQYF.

A few counts support this clone. The V gene is TRBV6-1, the J gene TRBJ2-1, with a weak D call TRBD2 (6 bases). The germline V and J ends were trimmed by 6 bases and 7 bases, with 19 bases remaining between them. CDR1 MNHNS and CDR2 SASEGT come from the germline V gene. This CDR3 comprises 15 residues. In nucleotides, the CDR3 is TGTGCCAGCAGGTCGGGTGGGGGGATTCCGAATGAGCAGTTCTTC. It specifies CASRSGGGIPNEQFF.

The V call is TRBV6-5, the J call TRBJ2-1; 11 bases match TRBD2. V was clipped by 9 bases and J by 4 bases; unmatched bases: 8. Germline CDR1 is MNHEY and CDR2 is SVGAGI. The CDR3 covers 15 residues. The CDR3 region has the DNA TGTGCCAGTTTACCCGGGACTAGCGGTTACAATGAGCAGTTCTTC. Protein product: CASLPGTSGYNEQFF.

The chain has TRBV28 and TRBJ2-2, with TRBD1 matching 8 bases. Trimming removed 7 bases from V and 4 bases from J; junction bases left unmatched: 8. The CDR3 runs to 15 residues. Germline assignment: CDR1 MDHEN and CDR2 SYDVKM. The CDR3 bases are TGTGCCAGCAAGGAGGCAGGGGGCCGCACCGGGGAGCTGTTTTTT. It yields the protein CASKEAGGRTGELFF.

This chain uses TRBV5-1 with TRBJ1-1, with D tentatively TRBD1 (5 bases). This CDR3 comprises 16 residues. V gave up 3 bases and J gave up 5 bases, with 20 bases separating them. CDR1 is SGHRS, CDR2 YFSETQ, per germline. CDR3 bases: TGCGCCAGCAGCTGGTCAGGGAACAGTCGAAGGACTGAAGCTTTCTTT. Its protein product is CASSWSGNSRRTEAFF.

This clone came up once. V and J are TRBV28 and TRBJ2-7, with a weak D call TRBD1 (5 bases). The CDR3 is 15 residues long. Germline CDR1 MDHEN, CDR2 SYDVKM. Trimming shortened V by 5 bases and J by 0 bases, and 14 bases separated the two germline ends. The CDR3: CASSTFGASSYEQYF. The CDR3 DNA is TGTGCCAGCAGTACCTTTGGGGCAAGCTCCTACGAGCAGTACTTC.

The rearrangement links TRBV5-6 to TRBJ2-1; the D gene is possibly TRBD1 (5 bases). The germline gives CDR1 SGHDT, CDR2 YYEEEE. The V end lost 0 bases, the J end lost 0 bases, and 7 bases lay between the germline ends. CDR3 length: 15 amino acids. The CDR3 loop reads CASSLGTLSYNEQFF. CDR3 bases: TGTGCCAGCAGCTTGGGGACACTCTCCTACAATGAGCAGTTCTTC.

The chain is built from TRBV6-5 and TRBJ1-5; a weak D match, TRBD1 (5 bases). The V gene's germline CDR1 is MNHEY and CDR2 SVGAGI. The ends were cut back, 0 bases at V and 3 bases at J, with 9 bases in the middle. There are 15 residues in the CDR3. CDR3 loop: CASSYSSRVNQPQHF. CDR3 nucleotide sequence: TGTGCCAGCAGTTACTCGTCCAGGGTCAATCAGCCCCAGCATTTT.

The rearrangement uses TRBV10-3 and TRBJ2-7; D may be TRBD2 (6 bases). V lost 10 bases, J lost 2 bases, and 12 bases lay in between. This CDR3 region has 12 residues. Germline V gene lookup returns CDR1 ENHRY and CDR2 SYGVKD. The CDR3 is CATGDWTYEQYF. The CDR3 DNA reads TGTGCCACTGGGGACTGGACCTACGAGCAGTACTTC.

The chain is built from TRBV28 and TRBJ1-2; D is possibly TRBD1 (6 bases). This CDR3 spans 14 amino acids. Germline lookup yields CDR1 MDHEN and CDR2 SYDVKM. Trimming removed 4 bases from V and 0 bases from J, with 9 bases in between. The CDR3 bases are TGTGCCAGCAGTTCCGGGACACCTAACTATGGCTACACCTTC. This translates into CASSSGTPNYGYTF.

This chain uses TRBV18 with TRBJ1-1, with D perhaps TRBD1 (6 bases). The V and J ends lost 2 bases and 1 base respectively, with 8 bases between them. Germline V gene lookup returns CDR1 KGHSH and CDR2 LQKENI. The CDR3 totals 14 residues. CDR3 in amino acids: CASSPGQKNTEAFF. DNA for the CDR3: TGTGCCAGCTCACCAGGACAGAAGAACACTGAAGCTTTCTTT.

This clone appeared a few times. The chain is built from TRBV19 and TRBJ1-2; no reliable D call. The V and J ends lost 3 bases and 8 bases respectively, with 19 bases between them. Looked up from germline, CDR1 is LNHDA and CDR2 is SQIVND (reference sequence). The CDR3 extends over 15 amino acids. The CDR3 here is CASSISQASVSGYTF. Written as DNA, the CDR3 is TGTGCCAGTAGTATTTCGCAGGCTTCGGTATCCGGCTACACCTTC.